These T cell receptor beta chains were read from a single sample in a study of blood T cell repertoires in COVID-19. Sequenced by immunoSEQ multiplex PCR; TCRdb stores in-frame clones only, minus some. The sample lists hundreds of thousands of clones; roughly 88% were seen once. Material for sequencing was PBMCs or T cells enriched from blood (not recorded which). The receptor set was obtained from a woman aged 50 to 60 who had recovered from COVID-19. CDR3s include the opening cysteine and the closing phenylalanine or tryptophan. The order of the fields is J gene, clone size, V gene, D gene, CDR3 protein, CDR3 DNA. D genes are given only for firm matches. For some rows the clone size is stated as once, few or many, or as a class when expanded; others skip it.

j_call: TRBJ2-5
clone_size: NA
v_call: TRBV7-2
d_call: TRBD1
cdr3_aa: CASSPRLTGGGETQYF
cdr3_nt: TGTGCCAGCAGCCCCCGGTTGACAGGGGGCGGGGAGACCCAGTACTTC

j_call: TRBJ2-5
clone_size: NA
v_call: TRBV4-1
d_call: TRBD2
cdr3_aa: CASSLTLAGAETQYF
cdr3_nt: TGCGCCAGCAGCCTGACTTTAGCGGGGGCAGAGACCCAGTACTTC

j_call: TRBJ2-7
clone_size: NA
v_call: TRBV11-3
d_call: NA
cdr3_aa: CASSTGQSYEQYF
cdr3_nt: TGTGCCAGCAGCACCGGACAGTCCTACGAGCAGTACTTC

j_call: TRBJ1-1
clone_size: once
v_call: TRBV7-3
d_call: NA
cdr3_aa: CASSPKPMVQSLGRTEAFF
cdr3_nt: TGTGCCAGCAGCCCAAAACCAATGGTTCAGTCTTTGGGCCGCACTGAAGCTTTCTTT

j_call: TRBJ2-7
clone_size: NA
v_call: TRBV12-3/TRBV12-4
d_call: NA
cdr3_aa: CASSLGGRQYF
cdr3_nt: TGTGCCAGCAGTTTAGGGGGGCGGCAGTACTTC

j_call: TRBJ1-2
clone_size: NA
v_call: TRBV6-1
d_call: TRBD1
cdr3_aa: CASSDPGTASYYGYTF
cdr3_nt: TGTGCCAGCAGTGATCCCGGGACAGCTTCCTACTATGGCTACACCTTC

j_call: TRBJ1-3
clone_size: many
v_call: TRBV27
d_call: NA
cdr3_aa: CASSLVGASGNTIYF
cdr3_nt: TGTGCCAGCAGTCTAGTAGGTGCTTCTGGAAACACCATATATTTT

j_call: TRBJ2-7
clone_size: NA
v_call: TRBV19
d_call: NA
cdr3_aa: CASSIDLWGGLYEQYF
cdr3_nt: TGTGCCAGTAGTATAGATCTATGGGGGGGGCTCTACGAGCAGTACTTC

j_call: TRBJ1-2
clone_size: NA
v_call: TRBV7-2
d_call: NA
cdr3_aa: CASSLAERGGYTF
cdr3_nt: TGTGCCAGCAGCTTAGCGGAAAGGGGAGGCTACACCTTC

j_call: TRBJ2-7
clone_size: NA
v_call: TRBV6-2/TRBV6-3
d_call: NA
cdr3_aa: CASSSYGIGGWRETNF
cdr3_nt: TGTGCCAGCAGTTCTTACGGGATCGGAGGATGGCGTGAGACGAACTTC

j_call: TRBJ2-1
clone_size: NA
v_call: TRBV19
d_call: TRBD2
cdr3_aa: CASSTTTSGSNEQFF
cdr3_nt: TGTGCCAGTAGTACCACGACTAGCGGGAGTAATGAGCAGTTCTTC

j_call: TRBJ2-1
clone_size: NA
v_call: TRBV6-5
d_call: NA
cdr3_aa: CASRLEPPPFNEQFF
cdr3_nt: TGTGCCAGCAGGTTAGAGCCCCCGCCTTTCAATGAGCAGTTCTTC

j_call: TRBJ1-2
clone_size: NA
v_call: TRBV28
d_call: TRBD1
cdr3_aa: CASSLGTGFYGYTF
cdr3_nt: TGTGCCAGCAGTTTAGGGACAGGGTTCTATGGCTACACCTTC

j_call: TRBJ2-1
clone_size: few
v_call: TRBV5-4
d_call: NA
cdr3_aa: CASSSVHRTEQFF
cdr3_nt: TGTGCCAGCAGCTCCGTCCACCGGACAGAGCAGTTCTTC

j_call: TRBJ1-1
clone_size: NA
v_call: TRBV9
d_call: NA
cdr3_aa: CASSASRGNTEAFF
cdr3_nt: TGTGCCAGCAGCGCTAGCAGGGGAAACACTGAAGCTTTCTTT

j_call: TRBJ2-5
clone_size: NA
v_call: TRBV7-9
d_call: NA
cdr3_aa: CASSLSLAQETQYF
cdr3_nt: TGTGCCAGCAGCTTGAGCCTAGCCCAAGAGACCCAGTACTTC

j_call: TRBJ2-1
clone_size: NA
v_call: TRBV6-1
d_call: TRBD2
cdr3_aa: CASSEIPGTSAYNEQFF
cdr3_nt: TGTGCCAGCAGTGAAATTCCCGGGACTAGCGCCTACAATGAGCAGTTCTTC

j_call: TRBJ1-2
clone_size: NA
v_call: TRBV5-4
d_call: NA
cdr3_aa: CASSLVGTWGYTF
cdr3_nt: TGTGCCAGCAGCTTGGTTGGCACCTGGGGCTACACCTTC

j_call: TRBJ2-2
clone_size: once
v_call: TRBV13
d_call: NA
cdr3_aa: CASSLRGGNTGELFF
cdr3_nt: TGTGCCAGCAGCTTGAGGGGGGGAAACACCGGGGAGCTGTTTTTT

j_call: TRBJ2-1
clone_size: once
v_call: TRBV4-3
d_call: TRBD2
cdr3_aa: CASSQAPTSGGGDEQFF
cdr3_nt: TGCGCCAGCAGCCAAGCCCCGACTAGCGGGGGCGGGGATGAGCAGTTCTTC

j_call: TRBJ1-1
clone_size: NA
v_call: TRBV27
d_call: NA
cdr3_aa: CASSLGQTTEAFF
cdr3_nt: TGTGCCAGCAGTTTAGGGCAGACCACTGAAGCTTTCTTT

j_call: TRBJ1-4
clone_size: NA
v_call: TRBV15
d_call: NA
cdr3_aa: CATSRNRAPLFF
cdr3_nt: TGTGCCACCAGCAGGAACAGGGCCCCACTGTTTTTT

j_call: TRBJ1-5
clone_size: NA
v_call: TRBV10-2
d_call: NA
cdr3_aa: CASSGASNQPQHF
cdr3_nt: TGCGCCAGCAGTGGGGCTAGCAATCAGCCCCAGCATTTT

j_call: TRBJ1-4
clone_size: NA
v_call: TRBV4-3
d_call: NA
cdr3_aa: CASSLSRGNEKLFF
cdr3_nt: TGCGCCAGCAGTCTTAGCAGGGGTAATGAAAAACTGTTTTTT

j_call: TRBJ1-1
clone_size: NA
v_call: TRBV7-9
d_call: NA
cdr3_aa: CASSLFQGVVTEAFF
cdr3_nt: TGTGCCAGCAGCTTATTCCAGGGCGTAGTGACTGAAGCTTTCTTT

j_call: TRBJ1-1
clone_size: NA
v_call: TRBV11-3
d_call: TRBD1
cdr3_aa: CASSLGQGAGTEAFF
cdr3_nt: TGTGCCAGCAGCTTAGGACAGGGGGCAGGCACTGAAGCTTTCTTT

j_call: TRBJ2-6
clone_size: NA
v_call: TRBV18
d_call: TRBD2
cdr3_aa: CASSPPGVAGGISGANVLTF
cdr3_nt: TGTGCCAGCTCACCACCGGGGGTAGCGGGAGGCATCTCTGGGGCCAACGTCCTGACTTTC

j_call: TRBJ2-3
clone_size: once
v_call: TRBV11-3
d_call: TRBD2
cdr3_aa: CASSLRTSRTSWSTDTQYF
cdr3_nt: TGTGCCAGCAGCCTAAGAACCTCCCGGACTAGTTGGAGCACAGATACGCAGTATTTT

j_call: TRBJ2-3
clone_size: NA
v_call: TRBV3-1/TRBV3-2
d_call: TRBD2
cdr3_aa: CASSQETGLGDTDTQYF
cdr3_nt: TGTGCCAGCAGCCAAGAAACGGGACTAGGGGACACAGATACGCAGTATTTT

j_call: TRBJ1-3
clone_size: NA
v_call: TRBV10-2
d_call: NA
cdr3_aa: CAIMSSGNTIYF
cdr3_nt: TGCGCCATCATGTCCTCTGGAAACACCATATATTTT

j_call: TRBJ1-5
clone_size: NA
v_call: TRBV30
d_call: TRBD1
cdr3_aa: CAWAYGTVLSNQPQHF
cdr3_nt: TGTGCCTGGGCCTACGGGACAGTCCTTAGCAATCAGCCCCAGCATTTT

j_call: TRBJ1-2
clone_size: NA
v_call: TRBV19
d_call: NA
cdr3_aa: CASSMTGANYGYTF
cdr3_nt: TGTGCCAGTAGTATGACAGGAGCTAACTATGGCTACACCTTC

j_call: TRBJ2-5
clone_size: NA
v_call: TRBV19
d_call: TRBD2
cdr3_aa: CASSIYGGDQETQYF
cdr3_nt: TGTGCCAGTAGTATATATGGGGGGGATCAAGAGACCCAGTACTTC

j_call: TRBJ1-2
clone_size: NA
v_call: TRBV10-1
d_call: NA
cdr3_aa: CASSENRRYGYTF
cdr3_nt: TGCGCCAGCAGTGAAAACAGACGTTATGGCTACACCTTC

j_call: TRBJ1-6
clone_size: NA
v_call: TRBV30
d_call: NA
cdr3_aa: CAWNYRDNSLLHF
cdr3_nt: TGTGCCTGGAACTACAGGGACAATTCACTCCTCCACTTT

j_call: TRBJ2-7
clone_size: once
v_call: TRBV6-5
d_call: NA
cdr3_aa: CASSYERPPYEQYF
cdr3_nt: TGTGCCAGCAGTTACGAGCGGCCACCCTACGAGCAGTACTTC

j_call: TRBJ2-5
clone_size: NA
v_call: TRBV7-2
d_call: TRBD2
cdr3_aa: CASSRGLAEGAGTQYF
cdr3_nt: TGTGCCAGTTCTCGGGGACTAGCGGAGGGTGCGGGGACCCAGTACTTC

j_call: TRBJ2-1
clone_size: once
v_call: TRBV27
d_call: TRBD2
cdr3_aa: CASSQMHTSGRTGEQFF
cdr3_nt: TGTGCCAGCAGTCAAATGCATACTAGCGGGAGGACCGGTGAGCAGTTCTTC

j_call: TRBJ2-6
clone_size: NA
v_call: TRBV3-1/TRBV3-2
d_call: TRBD1
cdr3_aa: CASSRGTGFGANVLTF
cdr3_nt: TGTGCCAGCAGCCGTGGGACAGGGTTTGGGGCCAACGTCCTGACTTTC